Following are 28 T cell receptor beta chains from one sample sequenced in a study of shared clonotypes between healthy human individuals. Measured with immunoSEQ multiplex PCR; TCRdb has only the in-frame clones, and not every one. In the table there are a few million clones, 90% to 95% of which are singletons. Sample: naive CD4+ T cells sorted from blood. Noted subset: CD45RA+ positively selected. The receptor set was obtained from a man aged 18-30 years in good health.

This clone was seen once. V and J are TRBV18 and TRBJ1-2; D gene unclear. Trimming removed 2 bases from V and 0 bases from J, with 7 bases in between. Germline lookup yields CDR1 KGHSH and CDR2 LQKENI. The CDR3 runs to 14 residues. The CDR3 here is CASSPEAANYGYTF. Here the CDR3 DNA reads TGTGCCAGCTCACCAGAGGCAGCTAACTATGGCTACACCTTC.

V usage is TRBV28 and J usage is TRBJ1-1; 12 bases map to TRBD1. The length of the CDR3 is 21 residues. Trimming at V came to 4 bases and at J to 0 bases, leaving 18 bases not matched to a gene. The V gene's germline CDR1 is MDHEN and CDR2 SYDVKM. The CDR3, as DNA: TGTGCCAGCAGTTCCTGGGACAGGGGGCTGTTCGGAACTTTTCTGAACACTGAAGCTTTCTTT. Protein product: CASSSWDRGLFGTFLNTEAFF. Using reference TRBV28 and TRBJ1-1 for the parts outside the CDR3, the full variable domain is DVKVTQSSRYLVKRTGEKVFLECVQDMDHENMFWYRQDPGLGLRLIYFSYDVKMKEKGDIPEGYSVSREKKERFSLILESASTNQTSMYLCASSSWDRGLFGTFLNTEAFFGQGTRLTVV.

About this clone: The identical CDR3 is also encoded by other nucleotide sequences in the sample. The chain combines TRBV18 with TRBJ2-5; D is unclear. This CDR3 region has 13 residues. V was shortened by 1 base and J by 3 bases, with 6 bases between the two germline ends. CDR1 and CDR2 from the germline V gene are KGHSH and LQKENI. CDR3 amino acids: CASSPLGKETQYF. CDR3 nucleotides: TGTGCCAGCTCACCACTGGGAAAAGAGACCCAGTACTTC.

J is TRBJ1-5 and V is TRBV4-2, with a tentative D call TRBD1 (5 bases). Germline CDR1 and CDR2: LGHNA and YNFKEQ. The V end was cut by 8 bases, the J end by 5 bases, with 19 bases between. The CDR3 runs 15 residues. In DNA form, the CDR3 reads TGTGCCAGCGCGCGAATAGGGGCAGGCGATCAGCCCCAGCATTTT. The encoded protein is CASARIGAGDQPQHF.

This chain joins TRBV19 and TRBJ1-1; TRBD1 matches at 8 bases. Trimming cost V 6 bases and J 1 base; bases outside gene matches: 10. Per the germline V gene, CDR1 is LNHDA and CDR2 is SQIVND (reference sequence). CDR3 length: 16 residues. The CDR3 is CASRAGGGGANTEAFF. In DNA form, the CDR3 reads TGTGCCAGTAGGGCAGGGGGCGGTGGGGCGAACACTGAAGCTTTCTTT.

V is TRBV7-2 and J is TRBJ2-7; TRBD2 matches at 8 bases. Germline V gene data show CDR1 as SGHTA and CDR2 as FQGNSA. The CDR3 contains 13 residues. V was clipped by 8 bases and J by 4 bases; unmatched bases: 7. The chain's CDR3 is CASSSGFLYEQYF. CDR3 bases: TGTGCCAGCTCTAGCGGGTTTCTTTACGAGCAGTACTTC.

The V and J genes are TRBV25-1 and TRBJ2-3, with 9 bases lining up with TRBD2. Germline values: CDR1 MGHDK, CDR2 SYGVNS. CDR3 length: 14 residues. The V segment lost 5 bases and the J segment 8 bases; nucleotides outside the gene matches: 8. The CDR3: CASSLAGSASTQYF. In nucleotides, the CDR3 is TGTGCCAGCAGTCTAGCGGGGTCCGCCAGTACGCAGTATTTT.

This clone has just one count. The CDR3 protein is CASNAQETQYF. The CDR3 nucleotides are TGCGCCAGCAACGCCCAAGAGACCCAGTACTTC. This sequence joins TRBV5-1 and TRBJ2-5; D ambiguous. Per germline, CDR1 SGHRS and CDR2 YFSETQ. V shed 6 bases and J shed 1 base, with 4 bases lying between them. The CDR3 is made up of 11 amino acids. Looking up the rest from reference TRBV5-1 and TRBJ2-5 gives the full variable domain: KAGVTQTPRYLIKTRGQQVTLSCSPISGHRSVSWYQQTPGQGLQFLFEYFSETQRNKGNFPGRFSGRQFSNSRSEMNVSTLELGDSALYLCASNAQETQYFGPGTRLLVL.

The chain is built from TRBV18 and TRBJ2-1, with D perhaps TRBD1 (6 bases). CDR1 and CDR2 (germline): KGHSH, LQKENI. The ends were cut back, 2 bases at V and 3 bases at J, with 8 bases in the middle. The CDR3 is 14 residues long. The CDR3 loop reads CASSPAGVYNEQFF. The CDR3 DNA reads TGTGCCAGCTCACCAGCAGGGGTCTACAATGAGCAGTTCTTC.

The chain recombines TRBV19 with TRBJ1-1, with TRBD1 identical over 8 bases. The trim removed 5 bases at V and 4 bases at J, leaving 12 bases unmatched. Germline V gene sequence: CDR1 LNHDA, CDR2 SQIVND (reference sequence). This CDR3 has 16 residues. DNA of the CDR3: TGTGCCAGTAGTTCCGGACAGGGCTTTCAGGCCACTGAAGCTTTCTTT. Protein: CASSSGQGFQATEAFF.

The CDR3 protein is CASSLAPETNTGELFF. CDR3 DNA sequence: TGCGCCAGCAGCTTGGCTCCGGAAACGAACACCGGGGAGCTGTTTTTT. V is TRBV5-1 and J is TRBJ2-2; unclear D gene. The CDR3 runs to 16 residues. V was shortened by 0 bases and J by 0 bases, with 9 bases between the two germline ends. Germline V gene data show CDR1 as SGHRS and CDR2 as YFSETQ.

The CDR3 protein is CASSYGGLAGLNEQFF. In DNA form, the CDR3 reads TGTGCCAGCAGTTACGGAGGACTAGCGGGCCTCAATGAGCAGTTCTTC. The V and J genes are TRBV6-5 and TRBJ2-1; 11 bases agree with TRBD2. The V and J ends lost 2 bases and 6 bases, in that order; junction bases with no gene match: 6. This CDR3 region has 16 residues. Germline CDR1 MNHEY, CDR2 SVGAGI.

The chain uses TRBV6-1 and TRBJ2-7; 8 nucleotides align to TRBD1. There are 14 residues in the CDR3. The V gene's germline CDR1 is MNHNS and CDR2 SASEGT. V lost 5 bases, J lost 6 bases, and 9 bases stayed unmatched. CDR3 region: CASSNRGYLGEQYF. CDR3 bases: TGTGCCAGCAGTAACAGGGGGTACCTGGGCGAGCAGTACTTC.

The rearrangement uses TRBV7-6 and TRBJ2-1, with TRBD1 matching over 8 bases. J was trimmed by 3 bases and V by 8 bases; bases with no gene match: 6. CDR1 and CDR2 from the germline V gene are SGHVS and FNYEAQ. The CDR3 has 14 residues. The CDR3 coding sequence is TGTGCCAGCGGTGGACAGGGAAACTACAATGAGCAGTTCTTC. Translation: CASGGQGNYNEQFF. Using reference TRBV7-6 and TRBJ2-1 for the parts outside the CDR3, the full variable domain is GAGVSQSPRYKVTKRGQDVALRCDPISGHVSLYWYRQALGQGPEFLTYFNYEAQQDKSGLPNDRFSAERPEGSISTLTIQRTEQRDSAMYRCASGGQGNYNEQFFGPGTRLTVL.

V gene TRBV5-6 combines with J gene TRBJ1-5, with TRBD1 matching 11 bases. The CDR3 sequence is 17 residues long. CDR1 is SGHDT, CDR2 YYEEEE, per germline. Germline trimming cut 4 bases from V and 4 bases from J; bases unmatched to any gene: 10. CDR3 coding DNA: TGTGCCAGCAGCCTCGGGACAGGGGGGAGTCGTAATCAGCCCCAGCATTTT. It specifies CASSLGTGGSRNQPQHF.

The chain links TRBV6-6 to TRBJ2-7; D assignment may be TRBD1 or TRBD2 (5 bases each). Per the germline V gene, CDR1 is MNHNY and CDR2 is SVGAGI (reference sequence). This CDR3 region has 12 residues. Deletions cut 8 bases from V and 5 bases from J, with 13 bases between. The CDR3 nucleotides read TGTGCCAGCTGGGACGGACTGCACGAGCAGTACTTC. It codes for CASWDGLHEQYF.

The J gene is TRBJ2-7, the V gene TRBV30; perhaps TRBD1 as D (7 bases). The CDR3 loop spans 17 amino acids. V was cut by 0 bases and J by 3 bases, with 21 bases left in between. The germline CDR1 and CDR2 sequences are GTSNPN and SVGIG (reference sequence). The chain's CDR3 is CAWSVPMPGQTSYEQYF. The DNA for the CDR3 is TGTGCCTGGAGTGTACCCATGCCGGGACAGACTAGCTACGAGCAGTACTTC.

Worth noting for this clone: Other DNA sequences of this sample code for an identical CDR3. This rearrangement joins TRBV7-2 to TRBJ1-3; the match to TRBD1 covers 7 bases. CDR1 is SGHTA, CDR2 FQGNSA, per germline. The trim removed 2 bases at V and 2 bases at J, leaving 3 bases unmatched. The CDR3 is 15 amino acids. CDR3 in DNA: TGTGCCAGCAGCTTACAGGGGGGTCCTGGAAACACCATATATTTT. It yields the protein CASSLQGGPGNTIYF. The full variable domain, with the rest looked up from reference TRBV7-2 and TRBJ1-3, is GAGVSQSPSNKVTEKGKDVELRCDPISGHTALYWYRQSLGQGLEFLIYFQGNSAPDKSGLPSDRFSAERTGGSVSTLTIQRTQQEDSAVYLCASSLQGGPGNTIYFGEGSWLTVV.

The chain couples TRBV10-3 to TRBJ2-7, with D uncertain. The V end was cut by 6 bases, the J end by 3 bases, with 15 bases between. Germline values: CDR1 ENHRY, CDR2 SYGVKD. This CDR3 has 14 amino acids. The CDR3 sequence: CAIRGPVGHYEQYF. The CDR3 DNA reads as TGTGCCATCAGGGGCCCCGTTGGGCACTACGAGCAGTACTTC.

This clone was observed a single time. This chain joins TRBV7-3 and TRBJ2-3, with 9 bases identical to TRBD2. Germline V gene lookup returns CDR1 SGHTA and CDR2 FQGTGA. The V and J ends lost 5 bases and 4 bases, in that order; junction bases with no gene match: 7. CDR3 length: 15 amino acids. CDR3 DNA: TGTGCCAGCAGCCCGAGCGGGGGGCAGTCAGATACGCAGTATTTT. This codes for CASSPSGGQSDTQYF.

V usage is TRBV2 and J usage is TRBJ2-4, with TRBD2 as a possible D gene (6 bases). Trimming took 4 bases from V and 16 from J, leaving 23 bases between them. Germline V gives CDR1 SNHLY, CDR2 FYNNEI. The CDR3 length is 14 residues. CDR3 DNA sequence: TGTGCCAGCAGTGGGGGAGTAGGGGTGGGAGGCTTATACTTC. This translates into CASSGGVGVGGLYF.

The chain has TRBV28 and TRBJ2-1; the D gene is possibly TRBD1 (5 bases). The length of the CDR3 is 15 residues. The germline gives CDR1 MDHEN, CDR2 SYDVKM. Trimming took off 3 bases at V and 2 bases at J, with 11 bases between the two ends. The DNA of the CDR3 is TGTGCCAGCAGTTTGTGGCAGGGTGCCTACAATGAGCAGTTCTTC. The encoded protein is CASSLWQGAYNEQFF.

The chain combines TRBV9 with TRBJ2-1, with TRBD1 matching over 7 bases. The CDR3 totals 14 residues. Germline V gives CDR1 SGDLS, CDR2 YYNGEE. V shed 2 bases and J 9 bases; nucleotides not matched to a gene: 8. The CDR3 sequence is CASSVRTGGGEQFF. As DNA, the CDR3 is TGTGCCAGCAGCGTTCGGACAGGTGGGGGTGAGCAGTTCTTC.

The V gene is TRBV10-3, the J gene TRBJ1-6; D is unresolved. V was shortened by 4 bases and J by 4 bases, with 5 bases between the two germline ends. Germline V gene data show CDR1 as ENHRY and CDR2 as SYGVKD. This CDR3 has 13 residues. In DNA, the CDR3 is TGTGCCATCAGTGTCCAGTATAATTCACCCCTCCACTTT. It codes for CAISVQYNSPLHF.

The CDR3 coding sequence is TGTGCCTATATGGGCAGGGGGCTTGAAAAACTGTTTTTT. This translates into CAYMGRGLEKLFF. The rearrangement joins TRBV30 to TRBJ1-4, with 8 bases lining up with TRBD1. Trimming at V came to 7 bases and at J to 7 bases, leaving 8 bases not matched to a gene. There are 13 residues in the CDR3. Per the germline V gene, CDR1 is GTSNPN and CDR2 is SVGIG (reference sequence).

CDR3 bases: TGTGCCAGCAGCCAAGCTACGAACAGTATGAATGAGCAGTTCTTC. Translated: CASSQATNSMNEQFF. The chain couples TRBV4-2 to TRBJ2-1; no definite D call. This CDR3 region has 15 residues. Trimming took off 1 base at V and 7 bases at J, with 14 bases between the two ends. Looked up from germline, CDR1 is LGHNA and CDR2 is YNFKEQ.

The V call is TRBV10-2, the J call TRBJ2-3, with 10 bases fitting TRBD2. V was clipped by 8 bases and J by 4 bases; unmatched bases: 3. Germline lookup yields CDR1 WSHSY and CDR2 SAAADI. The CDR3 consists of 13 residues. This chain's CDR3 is CASPSGSPDTQYF. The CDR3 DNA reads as TGCGCCAGCCCTAGCGGGAGCCCAGATACGCAGTATTTT.

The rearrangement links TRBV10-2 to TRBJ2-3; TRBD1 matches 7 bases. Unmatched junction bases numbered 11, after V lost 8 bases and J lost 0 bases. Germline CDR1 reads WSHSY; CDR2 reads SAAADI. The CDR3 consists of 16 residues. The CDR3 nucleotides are TGCGCCAGCGGATGGCCGGGACAGCAGAGCACAGATACGCAGTATTTT. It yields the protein CASGWPGQQSTDTQYF.